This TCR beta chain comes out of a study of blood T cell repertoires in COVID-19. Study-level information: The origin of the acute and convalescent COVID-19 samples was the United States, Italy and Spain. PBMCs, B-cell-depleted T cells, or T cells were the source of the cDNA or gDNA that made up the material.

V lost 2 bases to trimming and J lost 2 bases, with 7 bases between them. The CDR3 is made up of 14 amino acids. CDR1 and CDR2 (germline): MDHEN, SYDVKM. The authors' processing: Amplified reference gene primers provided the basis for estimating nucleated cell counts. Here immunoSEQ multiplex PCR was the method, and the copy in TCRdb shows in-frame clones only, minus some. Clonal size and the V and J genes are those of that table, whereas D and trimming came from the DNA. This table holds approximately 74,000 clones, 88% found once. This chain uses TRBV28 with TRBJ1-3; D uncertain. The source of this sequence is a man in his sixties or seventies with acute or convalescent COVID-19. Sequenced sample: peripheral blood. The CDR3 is CASSLTGAGNTIYF. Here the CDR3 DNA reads TGTGCCAGCAGTTTAACCGGGGCTGGAAACACCATATATTTT.